These 16 T cell receptor beta chains were sequenced from one sample in a study of blood T cell repertoires in COVID-19. Profiled with immunoSEQ multiplex PCR; TCRdb holds only in-frame clones, not every one. Of roughly 230,000 clones in the sample, about 83% are singletons; the top ten hold around 6%. The sample comprised peripheral blood. The receptors here all came from a human donor in a cohort sampled during active COVID-19.

This chain links TRBV24-1 with TRBJ2-1, with 9 bases that match TRBD1. The CDR3 covers 12 residues. V shed 6 bases, J shed 8 bases, and the junction held 1 base outside the gene matches. CDR1 KGHDR and CDR2 SFDVKD come from the germline V gene. The CDR3 protein is CATSRTGDEQFF. The CDR3 DNA sequence: TGTGCCACCAGTAGGACAGGGGATGAGCAGTTCTTC.

This clone was counted a single time. This CDR3 is CASSLVLSSGINEQFF. The CDR3 nucleotides read TGTGCCAGCAGCTTAGTTCTCTCTAGCGGGATCAATGAGCAGTTCTTC. V gene TRBV11-3 combines with J gene TRBJ2-1; 9 bases agree with TRBD2. V trimming: 1 base; J trimming: 6 bases; junction bases outside the gene matches: 7. CDR1 SGHNT and CDR2 YENEEA come from the germline V gene. CDR3 length: 16 amino acids.

The table lists this clone with a few counts. The V gene is TRBV28, the J gene TRBJ2-2, with TRBD2 identical over 13 bases. CDR3 length: 16 amino acids. Unmatched junction bases numbered 1, after V lost 5 bases and J lost 1 base. Per the germline V gene, CDR1 is MDHEN and CDR2 is SYDVKM. CDR3 region: CASSGLAGENTGELFF. The CDR3 nucleotides are TGTGCCAGCAGTGGACTAGCGGGAGAGAACACCGGGGAGCTGTTTTTT.

This clone was seen a single time. The J gene is TRBJ2-1, the V gene TRBV29-1, with TRBD2 matching over 12 bases. This CDR3 comprises 16 residues. Per the germline V gene, CDR1 is SQVTM and CDR2 is ANQGSEA. Trimming removed 5 bases from V and 6 bases from J; junction bases left unmatched: 11. The CDR3 protein is CSVRSRLAGVSNEQFF. CDR3 DNA sequence: TGCAGCGTTCGCTCAAGACTAGCGGGAGTATCCAATGAGCAGTTCTTC.

The rearrangement joins TRBV9 to TRBJ1-1; D not certain. V was cut by 0 bases and J by 3 bases, with 9 bases left in between. Germline-derived CDR1 and CDR2 are SGDLS and YYNGEE. The CDR3 is 14 residues long. The CDR3 DNA is TGTGCCAGCAGCGTAGAGGTTCGGGACACTGAAGCTTTCTTT. This sequence encodes CASSVEVRDTEAFF. Using reference TRBV9 and TRBJ1-1 for the parts outside the CDR3, the full variable domain is DSGVTQTPKHLITATGQRVTLRCSPRSGDLSVYWYQQSLDQGLQFLIQYYNGEERAKGNILERFSAQQFPDLHSELNLSSLELGDSALYFCASSVEVRDTEAFFGQGTRLTVV.

The chain is built from TRBV7-8 and TRBJ2-7; perhaps TRBD1 as D (5 bases). This CDR3 contains 13 residues. Germline-derived CDR1 and CDR2 are SGHVS and FQNEAQ. Trimming took off 5 bases at V and 8 bases at J, with 16 bases between the two ends. CDR3 loop: CASSRSGAPQQYF. The CDR3 DNA is TGTGCCAGCAGCCGAAGTGGGGCACCCCAGCAGTACTTC.

This chain joins TRBV6-5 and TRBJ1-1; TRBD1 aligns across 10 bases. CDR1 and CDR2 (germline): MNHEY, SVGAGI. V lost 6 bases, J lost 1 base, and 5 bases stayed unmatched. The CDR3 covers 15 residues. CDR3 region: CASRPRTGGNTEAFF. The CDR3 bases are TGTGCCAGCAGACCCAGGACAGGGGGGAACACTGAAGCTTTCTTT.

This clone was recorded once. The chain uses TRBV27 and TRBJ1-5, with a possible D match to TRBD1 (6 bases). V lost 6 bases to trimming and J lost 2 bases, with 14 bases between them. There are 15 residues in the CDR3. From germline, CDR1 is MNHEY and CDR2 SMNVEV (reference sequence). DNA for the CDR3: TGTGCCAGCAGCCTACAGGGTTATGGCAATCAGCCCCAGCATTTT. Translating it yields CASSLQGYGNQPQHF.

This clone appeared a few times. CDR3 in amino acids: CASSFSGSAGELFF. DNA of the CDR3: TGTGCCAGCAGCTTTAGCGGGAGTGCCGGGGAGCTGTTTTTT. The chain employs TRBV7-9 and TRBJ2-2; 9 positions match TRBD2. The CDR3 extends over 14 amino acids. J gave up 6 bases and V 3 bases, and 2 bases lay outside the gene matches. Germline-derived CDR1 and CDR2 are SEHNR and FQNEAQ (reference sequence). Looking up the rest from reference TRBV7-9 and TRBJ2-2 gives the full variable domain: DTGVSQNPRHKITKRGQNVTFRCDPISEHNRLYWYRQTLGQGPEFLTYFQNEAQLEKSRLLSDRFSAERPKGSFSTLEIQRTEQGDSAMYLCASSFSGSAGELFFGEGSRLTVL.

A remark on this clone: One end of the junction is discordant with germline, which a read error may explain. V and J are TRBV28 and TRBJ1-5; possible D gene TRBD1, 5 bases. Germline CDR1 and CDR2: MDHEN and SYDVKM. This CDR3 is built from 16 residues. As DNA, the CDR3 is TGTGCCAGCAGCTTATTGGGGGGGGAACGCAATCAGCCCCAGCATTTT. This gives the protein CASSLLGGERNQPQHF. Using reference TRBV28 and TRBJ1-5 for the parts outside the CDR3, the full variable domain is DVKVTQSSRYLVKRTGEKVFLECVQDMDHENMFWYRQDPGLGLRLIYFSYDVKMKEKGDIPEGYSVSREKKERFSLILESASTNQTSMYLCASSLLGGERNQPQHFGDGTRLSIL.

CDR3 region: CASSFRQPYQETQYF. CDR3 sequence (DNA): TGTGCCAGCAGCTTTCGACAGCCATACCAAGAGACCCAGTACTTC. The chain uses TRBV5-6 and TRBJ2-5; D possibly corresponds to TRBD1 (5 bases). The CDR3 contains 15 residues. In germline, CDR1 is SGHDT, CDR2 YYEEEE. Trimming took 2 bases from V and 0 from J, leaving 11 bases between them. Supplemented by reference TRBV5-6 and TRBJ2-5, the full variable domain reads DAGVTQSPTHLIKTRGQQVTLRCSPKSGHDTVSWYQQALGQGPQFIFQYYEEEERQRGNFPDRFSGHQFPNYSSELNVNALLLGDSALYLCASSFRQPYQETQYFGPGTRLLVL.

This chain joins TRBV6-5 and TRBJ1-5; 9 bases line up with TRBD1. The CDR3 is 15 amino acids. Germline V CDR1 and CDR2: MNHEY, SVGAGI. V gave up 7 bases and J gave up 6 bases; unmatched junction bases: 10. CDR3 loop: CASIPGQGGGQPQHF. The DNA of the CDR3 is TGTGCCAGCATACCGGGACAGGGCGGTGGTCAGCCCCAGCATTTT.

CDR3 amino acids: CASSSLRVSYEQYF. CDR3 nucleotides: TGTGCCAGCAGCTCACTACGTGTTTCCTACGAGCAGTACTTC. The chain has TRBV11-2 and TRBJ2-7; D is undetermined. V lost 4 bases and J lost 1, with 11 bases in between. Germline CDR1 SGHAT, CDR2 FQNNGV. The CDR3 sequence is 14 residues long.

The chain is built from TRBV18 and TRBJ2-7, with 7 bases lining up with TRBD1. CDR1 is KGHSH and CDR2 is LQKENI in the germline V gene. There are 14 residues in the CDR3. After removal of 6 bases from V and 2 bases from J, the junction contained 7 bases not matched to a gene. The CDR3 loop is CASSPGTVTYEQYF. The CDR3 DNA reads as TGTGCCAGCTCTCCAGGGACAGTAACCTACGAGCAGTACTTC.

The chain combines TRBV5-4 with TRBJ2-7, with 10 positions matching TRBD2. Trimming took 4 bases from V and 7 from J; bases not matched to a gene: 11. The CDR3 sequence is 15 residues long. Per germline, CDR1 SGHNT and CDR2 YYREEE (reference sequence). This chain's CDR3 is CASSASGRATGEQYF. Here the CDR3 DNA reads TGTGCCAGCAGCGCGAGCGGGAGGGCGACGGGGGAGCAGTACTTC.

The chain couples TRBV6-5 to TRBJ2-7; tentative D call: TRBD2 (5 bases). The V and J ends lost 6 bases and 4 bases respectively, with 19 bases between them. This CDR3 is 15 amino acids long. Germline CDR1 and CDR2: MNHEY and SVGAGI. The CDR3 DNA sequence: TGTGCCAGCAGGCACCCGGGATCCCAAAGGTACGAGCAGTACTTC. The encoded protein is CASRHPGSQRYEQYF.